This TCR beta chain came from a study of prognosis after radiotherapy for stage I lung cancer. Overall study context: No patient received concurrent therapy with stereotactic body radiotherapy.

There are 13 residues in the CDR3. CDR1 MNHEY and CDR2 SVGEGT come from the germline V gene. Trimming stripped 5 bases from V and 4 bases from J, with 11 bases between. It was by two-round multiplex PCR that TCR beta CDR3 was amplified from genomic DNA. Amplification in first-round PCR relied on primers specific to each TRBV and TRBJ gene. One entry per CDR3 protein, called by TCRdb with MiXCR from the multiplex PCR reads. The sample has over 45,000 distinct CDR3 sequences, roughly 29% seen once. With respect to this clonotype: This sequence is one base from a far larger clone and is likely a read error.

This receptor was taken from a donor older than 45 with non-small cell lung cancer. This material consisted of PBMCs, taken before or after stereotactic body radiation therapy (not recorded which). The J gene is TRBJ2-5, the V gene TRBV6-2 or TRBV6-3; weak D call: TRBD2 (6 bases). The CDR3 region has the DNA TGTGCCAGCAGTGGAGGGGATGGAGAGACCCAGTACTTC. Residues: CASSGGDGETQYF.